Presented here are 21 T cell receptor beta chains from one specimen sequenced in a study of T cells in localized non-small cell lung cancer. Repertoires were generated with immunoSEQ multiplex PCR, while TCRdb's copy carries only in-frame clones and drops some. The sample lists almost 8,500 clones, around 60% occurring once. Here the sequenced sample was lymph node tissue, taken before any cancer treatment. The source is a male donor aged 60 or over with stage I squamous cell lung carcinoma.

The gene calls are TRBV29-1 and TRBJ2-2; D unclear. This CDR3 comprises 15 residues. Trimming removed 4 bases from V and 1 base from J, with 13 bases in between. Germline V gives CDR1 SQVTM, CDR2 ANQGSEA. The CDR3 loop reads CSVGIRTKNTGELFF. The DNA of the CDR3 is TGCAGCGTTGGCATCCGGACGAAGAACACCGGGGAGCTGTTTTTT.

The chain recombines TRBV19 with TRBJ1-3; 12 bases agree with TRBD1. The ends lost 6 bases at V and 1 base at J; junction bases unmatched: 13. CDR1 and CDR2 from the germline V gene are LNHDA and SQIVND (reference sequence). CDR3 length: 19 residues. The CDR3 here is CASRIRDRGRQVSGNTIYF. The CDR3 DNA is TGTGCCAGTAGGATCCGGGACAGGGGGCGCCAGGTTTCTGGAAACACCATATATTTT.

The chain combines TRBV18 with TRBJ1-1, with TRBD1 identical over 7 bases. V lost 2 bases, J lost 14 bases, and 11 bases stayed unmatched. The CDR3 has 13 amino acids. CDR1 KGHSH and CDR2 LQKENI come from the germline V gene. CDR3 DNA: TGTGCCAGCTCACCAGATAGACAGGGAAAAGTATTCTTT. Amino acid sequence: CASSPDRQGKVFF.

This clone has a single count. The J gene is TRBJ1-2, the V gene TRBV28, with TRBD1 matching over 9 bases. Germline CDR1 MDHEN, CDR2 SYDVKM. V dropped 5 bases and J dropped 5; count of bases not matched to a gene: 6. The CDR3 extends over 14 amino acids. CDR3 sequence (DNA): TGTGCCAGCAGTCCGGGGACAGGGAAATATGGCTACACCTTC. Protein: CASSPGTGKYGYTF.

V usage is TRBV2 and J usage is TRBJ1-3; possibly TRBD1 for D (5 bases). The CDR3 totals 14 residues. Germline assignment: CDR1 SNHLY and CDR2 FYNNEI. V was cut by 7 bases and J by 3 bases, with 13 bases left in between. The CDR3 DNA follows: TGTGCCAGCACCCCATCGGGGCTTGGAAACACCATATATTTT. It encodes CASTPSGLGNTIYF.

The V gene is TRBV28, the J gene TRBJ1-5; 10 positions agree with TRBD1. This CDR3 has 16 residues. Germline CDR1 reads MDHEN; CDR2 reads SYDVKM. V trimming: 4 bases; J trimming: 2 bases; junction bases outside the gene matches: 5. CDR3 sequence (DNA): TGTGCCAGCAGTTCCTGGACAGGGGGGGGCAATCAGCCCCAGCATTTT. Its protein is CASSSWTGGGNQPQHF.

This clone was picked up a small number of times. J is TRBJ2-5 and V is TRBV9, with 9 positions matching TRBD2. The CDR3 extends over 14 amino acids. Germline-derived CDR1 and CDR2 are SGDLS and YYNGEE. The J segment lost 4 bases and the V segment lost 0 bases, leaving 1 base of the junction unmatched. CDR3 nucleotides: TGTGCCAGCAGCGTAGGGACTAGCGCAGAGACCCAGTACTTC. Residues: CASSVGTSAETQYF.

This sequence joins TRBV30 and TRBJ1-2, with a possible D match to TRBD1 (5 bases). The V end was cut by 7 bases, the J end by 1 base, with 7 bases between. This CDR3 is 11 amino acids long. In germline, CDR1 is GTSNPN, CDR2 SVGIG (reference sequence). CDR3 in amino acids: CASQDNYGYTF. The DNA for the CDR3 is TGTGCCTCACAGGATAACTATGGCTACACCTTC.

The V call is TRBV30, the J call TRBJ2-7, with D unclear. Germline-derived CDR1 and CDR2 are GTSNPN and SVGIG (reference sequence). V was pared by 1 base and J by 11 bases, with 12 bases between. The CDR3 has 11 residues. DNA for the CDR3: TGTGCCTGGAGTGCCCTAGAAGGGAAGTACTTC. Translating gives CAWSALEGKYF.

This clone was picked up a small number of times. V usage is TRBV7-5 and J usage is TRBJ2-2; no check of the table's D call, TRBD1, against the DNA was made. TRBV7-5 is classified as a pseudogene. This CDR3 is 15 amino acids long. The CDR3 DNA reads as TGTGCCAGCAGCTTAGATGTCAGGGCAACCGGGGAGCTGTTTTTT. Its translation: CASSLDVRATGELFF.

This clone was detected only a few times. This chain joins TRBV9 and TRBJ2-2; 11 bases line up with TRBD2. The CDR3 loop spans 16 amino acids. V lost 2 bases to trimming and J lost 1 base; unmatched junction nucleotides: 1. Germline CDR1 and CDR2: SGDLS and YYNGEE. The CDR3 nucleotides read TGTGCCAGCAGCGTTAGCGGGAGGGGGAACACCGGGGAGCTGTTTTTT. Translated, it gives CASSVSGRGNTGELFF.

This clone is a singleton in its sample. The chain has TRBV6-8 and TRBJ1-1; 9 bases line up with TRBD1. V was pared by 6 bases and J by 12 bases, with 14 bases of the junction left unmatched. This CDR3 spans 14 amino acids. CDR1 is MNHGY, CDR2 SAAAGT, per germline. CDR3 in DNA: TGTGCCAGCAGGGGGGACAGGGTAAACCCGGCGTCTTTCTTT. Encoded protein: CASRGDRVNPASFF.

The chain employs TRBV9 and TRBJ2-1; the match to TRBD2 covers 7 bases. Trimming removed 0 bases from V and 9 bases from J; junction bases left unmatched: 6. The CDR3 extends over 14 amino acids. Germline V lookup: CDR1 SGDLS, CDR2 YYNGEE. CDR3 region: CASSVGTSNGEQFF. The CDR3 nucleotides read TGTGCCAGCAGCGTAGGGACTAGTAACGGTGAGCAGTTCTTC.

This clone showed up just a few times. The chain links TRBV6-8 to TRBJ2-2; maybe TRBD1 (6 bases). V shed 8 bases and J shed 0 bases, with 13 bases lying between them. There are 15 residues in the CDR3. Germline-derived CDR1 and CDR2 are MNHGY and SAAAGT. The CDR3 here is CASGRDRTNTGELFF. Here the CDR3 DNA reads TGTGCCAGCGGGCGCGACAGGACGAACACCGGGGAGCTGTTTTTT.

This chain connects TRBV5-1 to TRBJ2-3; 7 positions match TRBD1. Germline lookup yields CDR1 SGHRS and CDR2 YFSETQ. Trimming at V came to 7 bases and at J to 0 bases, leaving 5 bases not matched to a gene. CDR3 length equals 14 residues. The CDR3 spells CASGKGQSTDTQYF. The CDR3, as DNA: TGCGCCAGCGGAAAGGGACAGAGCACAGATACGCAGTATTTT. The full variable domain, with the rest looked up from reference TRBV5-1 and TRBJ2-3, is KAGVTQTPRYLIKTRGQQVTLSCSPISGHRSVSWYQQTPGQGLQFLFEYFSETQRNKGNFPGRFSGRQFSNSRSEMNVSTLELGDSALYLCASGKGQSTDTQYFGPGTRLTVL.

There are a few counts of this clone. The V and J genes are TRBV6-8 and TRBJ1-2; 11 bases are shared with TRBD1. The germline gives CDR1 MNHGY, CDR2 SAAAGT. J was trimmed by 2 bases and V by 8 bases; bases with no gene match: 4. The CDR3 has 14 amino acids. The CDR3 nucleotides read TGTGCCAGCGGACAGGGGGCAGGGAACTATGGCTACACCTTC. Its translation is CASGQGAGNYGYTF.

The chain employs TRBV6-8 and TRBJ2-1, with 12 bases matching TRBD2. Germline CDR1 and CDR2: MNHGY and SAAAGT. CDR3 size: 15 residues. V trimming: 6 bases; J trimming: 5 bases; junction bases outside the gene matches: 5. DNA of the CDR3: TGTGCCAGCAGAAGGCTAGCGGGGGGGGACAATGAGCAGTTCTTC. Translating it yields CASRRLAGGDNEQFF.

The chain combines TRBV19 with TRBJ2-7; D is possibly TRBD2 (5 bases). Germline CDR1 reads LNHDA; CDR2 reads SQIVND (reference sequence). V was cut by 7 bases and J by 2 bases, with 12 bases left in between. This CDR3 is 13 amino acids long. CDR3 amino acids: CASMRTDTYEQYF. CDR3 nucleotide sequence: TGTGCCAGTATGAGGACTGATACCTACGAGCAGTACTTC.

The V call is TRBV9, the J call TRBJ2-5; TRBD1 or TRBD2 may be the D gene (5 bases each). This CDR3 spans 14 amino acids. V shed 4 bases and J shed 0 bases, with 10 bases lying between them. Per the germline V gene, CDR1 is SGDLS and CDR2 is YYNGEE. The CDR3 region is CASSPGTHQETQYF. CDR3 in DNA: TGTGCCAGCAGCCCCGGGACGCACCAAGAGACCCAGTACTTC.

This chain connects TRBV6-8 to TRBJ2-1, with 8 bases aligning to TRBD2. Losses at the gene ends were 0 bases for V and 4 bases for J; bases not matched to a gene: 2. Germline values: CDR1 MNHGY, CDR2 SAAAGT. The CDR3 runs to 15 residues. DNA of the CDR3: TGTGCCAGCAGTTACTCTCCTAGCGGGTACAATGAGCAGTTCTTC. Amino acid sequence: CASSYSPSGYNEQFF.

This chain joins TRBV11-3 and TRBJ2-1, with TRBD2 as a possible D gene (5 bases). CDR3 size: 15 residues. V was pared by 7 bases and J by 5 bases, with 18 bases between. In germline, CDR1 is SGHNT, CDR2 YENEEA. Here the CDR3 reads CASTTRAFGDNEQFF. For the CDR3, the DNA is TGTGCCAGCACCACACGGGCATTCGGGGACAATGAGCAGTTCTTC. Full variable domain (missing parts from reference TRBV11-3 and TRBJ2-1): EAGVVQSPRYKIIEKKQPVAFWCNPISGHNTLYWYLQNLGQGPELLIRYENEEAVDDSQLPKDRFSAERLKGVDSTLKIQPAELGDSAVYLCASTTRAFGDNEQFFGPGTRLTVL.